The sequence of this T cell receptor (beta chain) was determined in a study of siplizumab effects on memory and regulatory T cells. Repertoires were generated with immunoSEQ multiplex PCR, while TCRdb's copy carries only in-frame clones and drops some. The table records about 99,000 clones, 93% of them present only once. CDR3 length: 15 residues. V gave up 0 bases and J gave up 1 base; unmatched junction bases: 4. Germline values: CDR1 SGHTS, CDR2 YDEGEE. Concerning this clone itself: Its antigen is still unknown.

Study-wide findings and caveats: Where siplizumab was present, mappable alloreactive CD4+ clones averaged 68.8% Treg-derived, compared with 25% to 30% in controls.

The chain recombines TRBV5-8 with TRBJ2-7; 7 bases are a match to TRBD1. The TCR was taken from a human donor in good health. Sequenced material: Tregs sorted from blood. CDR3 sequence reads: CASSLGQGWSYEQYF. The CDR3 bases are TGTGCCAGCAGCTTGGGACAGGGATGGTCCTACGAGCAGTACTTC.